What follows are 8 T cell receptor beta chains derived from one specimen sequenced in a study of T-cell reconstitution after alpha-beta-depleted transplantation in children. These receptors lack a known antigen. The TCRbeta library incorporated unique molecular identifiers. TCRdb recomputed calls from the PCR reads with MiXCR, one row per CDR3 protein. The sample lists about 300,000 distinct CDR3 sequences, less than 9.5% seen once, with approximately 9.6% in the top ten. Overall study findings and caveats: It was newly produced T cells that mostly accounted for T-cell counts and diversity one year after transplant.

This material consisted of peripheral blood, taken 360 days after TCRalphabeta/CD19-depleted stem cell transplant. The receptors originated from a female patient aged 2 to 10 who had a stem cell transplant for Fanconi anemia, so the T cells may come from the graft donor.

The genes are TRBV5-2 and TRBJ2-1; the DNA was not compared with TRBD2, the D call given in the table. TRBV5-2 is shown as a pseudogene. The CDR3 loop spans 15 amino acids. In DNA, the CDR3 is TGTGCCATCGGCCCTCCGCGGGGGGGTTACAATGAGCAGTTCTTC. Protein: CAIGPPRGGYNEQFF.

J is TRBJ2-1 and V is TRBV7-6, with unresolved D. From germline, CDR1 is SGHVS and CDR2 FNYEAQ. V was trimmed by 5 bases and J by 5 bases, leaving 13 bases between them. The CDR3 consists of 14 residues. The CDR3 region is CASSPTARNNEQFF. As DNA, the CDR3 is TGTGCCAGCAGCCCGACTGCGCGGAACAATGAGCAGTTCTTC.

This clonotype appeared a few times. V usage is TRBV6-1 and J usage is TRBJ1-2; D not certain. The V gene lost 7 bases and the J gene lost 1 base, with 10 bases spanning the gap. Germline values: CDR1 MNHNS, CDR2 SASEGT. The length of the CDR3 is 13 residues. The DNA of the CDR3 is TGTGCCAGCACTCGCGGCATTAACTATGGCTACACCTTC. Translated, it gives CASTRGINYGYTF.

This clonotype occurred a few times. J is TRBJ1-5 and V is TRBV20-1, with a possible D match to TRBD1 (5 bases). Germline CDR1 reads DFQATT; CDR2 reads SNEGSKA (reference sequence). Deletions cut 5 bases from V and 5 bases from J, with 19 bases between. The CDR3 spans 15 residues. DNA for the CDR3: TGCAGTGCTGTGGGACTTATGGTGTATGATCAGCCCCAGCATTTT. Translated, it gives CSAVGLMVYDQPQHF.

V gene TRBV6-1 combines with J gene TRBJ1-1; D is uncertain. The V end lost 7 bases, the J end lost 1 base, and 10 bases lay between the germline ends. CDR1 is MNHNS and CDR2 is SASEGT in the germline V gene. The CDR3 covers 13 residues. CDR3 amino acids: CASTLNPNTEAFF. DNA for the CDR3: TGTGCCAGCACCCTAAACCCGAACACTGAAGCTTTCTTT.

Ten or more counts support this clonotype. The CDR3 spells CASSYRQGDSYEQYF. The CDR3, as DNA: TGTGCCAGCAGTTACAGACAGGGGGACTCCTACGAGCAGTACTTC. The V gene is TRBV28, the J gene TRBJ2-7, with 9 bases identical to TRBD1. CDR1 is MDHEN, CDR2 SYDVKM, per germline. This CDR3 comprises 15 residues. After removal of 4 bases from V and 0 bases from J, the junction contained 4 bases not matched to a gene.

This clonotype appeared many times. The CDR3 bases are TGTGCCAGCAGGCAGGGGGCGGATGGCTACACCTTC. Amino acids: CASRQGADGYTF. The V call is TRBV6-1, the J call TRBJ1-2; 8 bases fit TRBD1. Trimming cost V 6 bases and J 6 bases; bases outside gene matches: 3. The V gene's germline CDR1 is MNHNS and CDR2 SASEGT. This CDR3 region has 12 residues.

The sample holds many counts of this clonotype. The V gene is TRBV18, the J gene TRBJ2-5, with D unresolved. The CDR3 covers 13 residues. From germline, CDR1 is KGHSH and CDR2 LQKENI. V was trimmed by 0 bases and J by 2 bases, leaving 4 bases between them. This chain's CDR3 is CASSPPLQETQYF. The CDR3 DNA sequence: TGTGCCAGCTCACCACCCCTGCAAGAGACCCAGTACTTC.